This T cell receptor beta chain is from a study of T-cell reconstitution after alpha-beta-depleted transplantation in children (dated by TCRdb to between 2015 and 2016). A note on the overall study: T-cell immune reconstitution after TCRalphabeta/CD19-depleted allogeneic hematopoietic cell transplantation in children was quantitatively tracked in the study by means of TCR repertoire profiling.

In this sample, this clonotype turned up many times. Its antigen is still unknown. Per-base qualities were not stored, and no clone one base away is much larger. Read against the paper, the sample's treatment or condition label means: allogeneic hematopoietic cell transplantation with graft depleted of TCRalphabeta T cells and CD19 B cells. Transplant recipients were children who received TCRalphabeta/CD19-depleted allogeneic hematopoietic cell grafts. The receptor library was made with PCR. Sequenced on an Illumina HiSeq 2500. To normalize quantification of the TCRbeta repertoire, the TCR libraries were built with molecular barcoding that relied on unique molecular identifiers. The raw public reads went through TCRdb reprocessing: fastp at Q25, MiXCR clone calling, in-frame beta chains kept. One record per CDR3 amino acid sequence lists the most common genes and DNA. For this sample the table gives approximately 490,000 distinct CDR3 sequences, of which about 10% were detected only once. The ten largest make up roughly 2% of the sample.

On the study overall, not on this receptor specifically: The high TCRbeta diversity at day 60 in some patients was ascribed to recipient T cells and intrathymic progenitors that had survived conditioning. About two months after transplant, the apparently early recovery of alphabetaT-cell counts reportedly depended on just several hundred clones that had expanded rapidly and came from non-depleted graft cells. Hyperexpanded clone frequencies declined over subsequent months; after one year, T-cell counts and TCRbeta diversity were mostly attributed to newly produced T cells.

The clonotype was recovered from a child between 2 and 9 years old with inherited bone marrow failure, due to receive a stem cell transplant. Sequencing was performed on PBMCs, taken before TCRalphabeta/CD19-depleted stem cell transplant.

In nucleotides, the sequence is TGTGCCAGCAGCCATCAAGGACAGGGGAAACCAGAACTGTTTTTT. The encoded protein is CASSHQGQGKPELFF. This chain joins TRBV4-2 to TRBJ1-4; the junction holds 9 bases that match TRBD1. CDR1 and CDR2, looked up from the germline V gene, are LGHNA and YNFKEQ. V ends up 3 bases short and J 12 bases short, with an unmatched junction base count of 11. The CDR3 has 15 amino acids, counting the end cysteine and phenylalanine. Of the read, only the CDR3 DNA is kept; its 45 bases are in frame from base 1.